The rows below give T cell receptor beta chains drawn from one sample of a study of shared clonotypes between healthy human individuals. Libraries were prepared by immunoSEQ multiplex PCR; TCRdb keeps only in-frame clonotypes and omits some of them. The sample contains more than 2 million clones, 85% to 95% of which appear only once. The sample taken for sequencing was naive CD8+ T cells from PBMCs. Receptor source: a man younger than 35 in good health. Some clones in this sample may be carry-over from other donors' samples. Each CDR3 is given with its conserved first and last residue. The D gene is left open where the match is weak. Size is stated for part of the rows, as once, few or many counts, or as a class when the clone is expanded.

DNA | CDR3 | length | D | V | size | J
TGTGCCAGCAGCTTACGGGCCCTCCAGGGAGAAGAGACCCAGTACTTC | CASSLRALQGEETQYF | 16 | - | TRBV7-2 | - | TRBJ2-5
TGTGCCAGTAGTATCGGGACAGCCTACGAGCAGTACTTC | CASSIGTAYEQYF | 13 | TRBD1 | TRBV19 | few | TRBJ2-7
TGTGCCAGCAGTCCGCGACTAGCGGGGGATTTGGGGGAGCTGTTTTTT | CASSPRLAGDLGELFF | 16 | TRBD2 | TRBV27 | once | TRBJ2-2
TGCGCCAGCAGCTTGTCGTTTCGGACTAGCGGAGCCAAAAACATTCAGTACTTC | CASSLSFRTSGAKNIQYF | 18 | TRBD2 | TRBV5-1 | - | TRBJ2-4
TGTGCCAGCAGGGGTAGCGGGAGTCGGGCCGGGGAGCTGTTTTTT | CASRGSGSRAGELFF | 15 | TRBD2 | TRBV6-5 | - | TRBJ2-2
TGTGCCAGCAAGTACGGTCCTAACTATGGCTACACCTTC | CASKYGPNYGYTF | 13 | - | TRBV7-9 | - | TRBJ1-2
TGTGCCAGCAGCGTATTCGGGACAGGGGTCTACGAGCAGTACTTC | CASSVFGTGVYEQYF | 15 | TRBD1 | TRBV9 | - | TRBJ2-7
TGCGCCAGCAGCCAAGGGCTAGCGGGAGAGACAGATACGCAGTATTTT | CASSQGLAGETDTQYF | 16 | TRBD2 | TRBV4-1 | - | TRBJ2-3
TGTGCCAGCAGTGGGGTTGGAGGGGGCAACCAGCCCCAGCATTTT | CASSGVGGGNQPQHF | 15 | TRBD1 | TRBV25-1 | - | TRBJ1-5
TGTGCCAGCAGCCTGGGACAGGGGGCGGAAGGCTACACCTTC | CASSLGQGAEGYTF | 14 | TRBD1 | TRBV5-4 | - | TRBJ1-2